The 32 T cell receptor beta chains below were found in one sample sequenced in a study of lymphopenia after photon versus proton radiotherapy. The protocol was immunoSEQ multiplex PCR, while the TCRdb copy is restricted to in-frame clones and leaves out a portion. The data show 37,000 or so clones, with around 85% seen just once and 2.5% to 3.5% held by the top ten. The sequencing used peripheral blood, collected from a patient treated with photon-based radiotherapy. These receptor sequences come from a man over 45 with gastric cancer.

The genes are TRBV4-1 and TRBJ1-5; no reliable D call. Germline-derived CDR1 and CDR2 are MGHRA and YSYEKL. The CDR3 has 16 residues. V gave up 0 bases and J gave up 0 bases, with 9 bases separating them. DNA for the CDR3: TGCGCCAGCAGCCAAGATCTGGCGGGTAGCAATCAGCCCCAGCATTTT. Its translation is CASSQDLAGSNQPQHF.

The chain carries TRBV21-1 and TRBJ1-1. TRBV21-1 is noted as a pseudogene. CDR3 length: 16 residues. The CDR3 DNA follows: TGTGCCAGCAGCCGTAGATGCTACACAATTCGCACTGAAGCTTTCTTT. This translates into CASSRRCYTIRTEAFF.

This CDR3 reads CASSLGPGTYGYTF. As DNA, the CDR3 is TGCGCCAGCAGCTTGGGACCCGGGACCTATGGCTACACCTTC. V is TRBV5-1 and J is TRBJ1-2, with D perhaps TRBD1 (5 bases). Trimming removed 0 bases from V and 4 bases from J, with 10 bases in between. Germline V CDR1 and CDR2: SGHRS, YFSETQ. The CDR3 runs to 14 residues.

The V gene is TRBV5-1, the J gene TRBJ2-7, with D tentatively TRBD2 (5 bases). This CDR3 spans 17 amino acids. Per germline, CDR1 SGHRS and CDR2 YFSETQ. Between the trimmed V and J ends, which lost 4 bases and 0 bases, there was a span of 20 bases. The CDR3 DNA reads TGCGCCAGCAGCCTCTCAGGCTGGGAGTCGAACTCCTACGAGCAGTACTTC. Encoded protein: CASSLSGWESNSYEQYF.

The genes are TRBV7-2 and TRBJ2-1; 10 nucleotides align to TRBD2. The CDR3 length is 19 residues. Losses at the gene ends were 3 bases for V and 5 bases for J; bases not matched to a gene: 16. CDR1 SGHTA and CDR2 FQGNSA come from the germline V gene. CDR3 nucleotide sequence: TGTGCCAGCAGCTTGGCTGGGCTAGCGGGAGCGAGTCCAAACAATGAGCAGTTCTTC. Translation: CASSLAGLAGASPNNEQFF.

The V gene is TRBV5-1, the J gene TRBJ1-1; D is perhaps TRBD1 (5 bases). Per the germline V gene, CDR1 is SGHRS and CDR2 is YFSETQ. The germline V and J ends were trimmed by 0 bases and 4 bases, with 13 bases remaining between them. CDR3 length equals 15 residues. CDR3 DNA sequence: TGCGCCAGCAGCTTGGATAGGGTGGGGGGCACTGAAGCTTTCTTT. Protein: CASSLDRVGGTEAFF.

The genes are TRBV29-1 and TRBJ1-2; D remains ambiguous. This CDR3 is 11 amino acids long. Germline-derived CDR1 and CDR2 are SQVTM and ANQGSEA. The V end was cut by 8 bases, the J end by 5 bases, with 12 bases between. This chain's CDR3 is CSSTTVYGYTF. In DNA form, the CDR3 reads TGCAGCAGTACAACCGTTTATGGCTACACCTTC.

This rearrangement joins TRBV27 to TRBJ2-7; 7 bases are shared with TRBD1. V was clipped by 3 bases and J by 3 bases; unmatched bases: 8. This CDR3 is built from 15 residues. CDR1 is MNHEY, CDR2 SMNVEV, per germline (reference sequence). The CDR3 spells CASSFLGTANYEQYF. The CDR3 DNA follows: TGTGCCAGCAGTTTCCTGGGGACAGCTAACTACGAGCAGTACTTC.

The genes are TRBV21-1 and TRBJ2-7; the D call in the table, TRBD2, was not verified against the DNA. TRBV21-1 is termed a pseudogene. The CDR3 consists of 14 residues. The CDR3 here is CASSTLSGRAWQYF. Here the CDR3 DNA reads TGTGCCAGCAGCACCTTAAGCGGGAGGGCCTGGCAGTACTTC.

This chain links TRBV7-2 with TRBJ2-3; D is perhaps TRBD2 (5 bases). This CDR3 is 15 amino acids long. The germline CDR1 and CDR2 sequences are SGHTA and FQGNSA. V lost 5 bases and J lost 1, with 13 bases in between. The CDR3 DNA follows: TGTGCCAGCAGCCCCGACTACCTACGCACAGATACGCAGTATTTT. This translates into CASSPDYLRTDTQYF.

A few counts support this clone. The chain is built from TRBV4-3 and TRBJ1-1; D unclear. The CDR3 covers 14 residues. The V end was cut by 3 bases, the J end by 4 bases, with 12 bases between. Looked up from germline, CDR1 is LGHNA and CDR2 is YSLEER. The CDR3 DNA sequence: TGCGCCAGCAGCCAGCTCGCAGAAGTCACTGAAGCTTTCTTT. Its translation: CASSQLAEVTEAFF.

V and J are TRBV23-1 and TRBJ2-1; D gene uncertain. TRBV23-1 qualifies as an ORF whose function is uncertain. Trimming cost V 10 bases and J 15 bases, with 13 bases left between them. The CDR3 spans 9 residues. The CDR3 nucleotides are TGCGCCACAAGGCGCGGCAGGTTCTTC. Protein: CATRRGRFF.

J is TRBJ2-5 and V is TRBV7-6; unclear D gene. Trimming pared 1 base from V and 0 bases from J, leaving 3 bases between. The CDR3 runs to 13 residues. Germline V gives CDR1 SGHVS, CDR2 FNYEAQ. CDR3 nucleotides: TGTGCCAGCAGCTTAGTTTACCAAGAGACCCAGTACTTC. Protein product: CASSLVYQETQYF.

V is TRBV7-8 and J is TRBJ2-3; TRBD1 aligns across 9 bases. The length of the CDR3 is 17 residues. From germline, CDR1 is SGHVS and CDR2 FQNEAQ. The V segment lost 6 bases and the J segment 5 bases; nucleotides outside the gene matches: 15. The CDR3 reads CASRPPRWDRDQDTQYF. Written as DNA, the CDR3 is TGTGCCAGCAGACCACCGAGGTGGGACAGGGATCAAGATACGCAGTATTTT.

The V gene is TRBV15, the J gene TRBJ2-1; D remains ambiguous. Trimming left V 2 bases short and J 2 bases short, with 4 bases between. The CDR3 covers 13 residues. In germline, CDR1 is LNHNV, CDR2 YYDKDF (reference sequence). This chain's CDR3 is CATSRQAYNEQFF. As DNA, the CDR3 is TGTGCCACCAGCAGACAGGCCTACAATGAGCAGTTCTTC.

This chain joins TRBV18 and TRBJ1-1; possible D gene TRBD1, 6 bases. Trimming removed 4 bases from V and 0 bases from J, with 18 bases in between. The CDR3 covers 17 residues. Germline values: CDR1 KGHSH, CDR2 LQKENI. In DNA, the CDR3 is TGTGCCAGCTCACGAGGGGGGAGTCGGGTGTTGAACACTGAAGCTTTCTTT. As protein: CASSRGGSRVLNTEAFF.

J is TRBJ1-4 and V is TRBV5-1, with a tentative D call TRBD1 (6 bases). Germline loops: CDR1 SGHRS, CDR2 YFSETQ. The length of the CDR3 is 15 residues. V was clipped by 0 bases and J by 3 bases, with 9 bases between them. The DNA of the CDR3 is TGCGCCAGCAGCTTGGAGGGGGGTGCTAATGAAAAACTGTTTTTT. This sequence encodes CASSLEGGANEKLFF. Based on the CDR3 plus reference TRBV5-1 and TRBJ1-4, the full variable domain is KAGVTQTPRYLIKTRGQQVTLSCSPISGHRSVSWYQQTPGQGLQFLFEYFSETQRNKGNFPGRFSGRQFSNSRSEMNVSTLELGDSALYLCASSLEGGANEKLFFGSGTQLSVL.

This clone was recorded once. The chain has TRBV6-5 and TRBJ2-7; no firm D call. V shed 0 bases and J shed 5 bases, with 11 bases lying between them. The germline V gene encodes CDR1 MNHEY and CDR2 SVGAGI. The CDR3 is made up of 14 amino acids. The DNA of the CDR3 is TGTGCCAGCAGTTACTCGAACAAACACAACGAGCAGTACTTC. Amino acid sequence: CASSYSNKHNEQYF.

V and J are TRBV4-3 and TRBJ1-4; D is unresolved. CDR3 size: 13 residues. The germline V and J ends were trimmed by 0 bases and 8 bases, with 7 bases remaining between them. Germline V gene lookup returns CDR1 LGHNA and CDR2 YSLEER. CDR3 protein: CASSQDLSEKLFF. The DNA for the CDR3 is TGCGCCAGCAGCCAAGATCTTTCCGAAAAACTGTTTTTT.

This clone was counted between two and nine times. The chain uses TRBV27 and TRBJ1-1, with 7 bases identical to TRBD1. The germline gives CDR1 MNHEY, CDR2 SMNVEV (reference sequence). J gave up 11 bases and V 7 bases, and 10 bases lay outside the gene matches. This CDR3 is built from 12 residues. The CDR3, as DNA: TGTGCCAGCAAAAAGAATAGGGGGCGGGCTTTCTTT. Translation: CASKKNRGRAFF.

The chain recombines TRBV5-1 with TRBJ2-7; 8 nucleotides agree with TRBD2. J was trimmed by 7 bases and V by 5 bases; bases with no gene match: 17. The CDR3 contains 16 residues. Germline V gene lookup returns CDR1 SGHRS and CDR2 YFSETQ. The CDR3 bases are TGCGCCAGCAGGGACCCGGGACTAGGGGTCGGTAAGGAGCAGTACTTC. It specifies CASRDPGLGVGKEQYF.

The CDR3 nucleotides read TGCGCCAGCAGCCAAGCGGGACTAGCCGAGCAGTACTTC. As protein: CASSQAGLAEQYF. The chain couples TRBV4-1 to TRBJ2-7; 9 bases fit TRBD2. This CDR3 spans 13 amino acids. CDR1 and CDR2 (germline): MGHRA, YSYEKL. V shed 1 base, J shed 6 bases, and the junction held 1 base outside the gene matches.

The CDR3 protein is CASSLGASYEQYF. CDR3 nucleotide sequence: TGTGCCAGCAGCTTGGGAGCCTCCTACGAGCAGTACTTC. The chain couples TRBV7-9 to TRBJ2-7; a weak D match, TRBD2 (5 bases). The length of the CDR3 is 13 residues. CDR1 is SEHNR and CDR2 is FQNEAQ in the germline V gene (reference sequence). The V end lost 3 bases, the J end lost 0 bases, and 6 bases lay between the germline ends.

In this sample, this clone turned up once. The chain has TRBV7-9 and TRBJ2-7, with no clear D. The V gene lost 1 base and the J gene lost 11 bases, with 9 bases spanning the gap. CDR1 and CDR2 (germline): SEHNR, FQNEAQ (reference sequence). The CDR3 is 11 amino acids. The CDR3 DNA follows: TGTGCCAGCAGCTTAGATGGCGACAAGTACTTC. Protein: CASSLDGDKYF.

This CDR3 is CASSLDQPQHF. CDR3 DNA sequence: TGTGCCAGCAGCCTTGATCAGCCCCAGCATTTT. The V and J genes are TRBV6-4 and TRBJ1-5; no clear D gene. The CDR3 loop spans 11 amino acids. Trimming removed 6 bases at V and 5 bases at J, with 5 bases between. Germline lookup yields CDR1 MRHNA and CDR2 SNTAGT.

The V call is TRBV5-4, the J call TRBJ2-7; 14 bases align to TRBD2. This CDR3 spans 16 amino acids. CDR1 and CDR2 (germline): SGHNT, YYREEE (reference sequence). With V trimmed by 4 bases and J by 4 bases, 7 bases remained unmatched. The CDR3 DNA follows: TGTGCCAGCAGCCGTGGTGGGACTAGCGGGAGTTACGAGCAGTACTTC. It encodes CASSRGGTSGSYEQYF.

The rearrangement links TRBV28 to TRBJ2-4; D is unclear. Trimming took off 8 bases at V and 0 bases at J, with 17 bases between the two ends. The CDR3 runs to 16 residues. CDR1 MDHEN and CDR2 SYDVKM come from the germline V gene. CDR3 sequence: CASLGTDPPAKNIQYF. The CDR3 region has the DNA TGTGCCAGCTTGGGAACGGATCCTCCAGCCAAAAACATTCAGTACTTC.

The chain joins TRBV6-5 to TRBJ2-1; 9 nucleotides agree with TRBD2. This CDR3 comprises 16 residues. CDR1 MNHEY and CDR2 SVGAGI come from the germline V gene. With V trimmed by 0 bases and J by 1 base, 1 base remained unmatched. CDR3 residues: CASSYSRGGSYNEQFF. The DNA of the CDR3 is TGTGCCAGCAGTTACTCGCGGGGGGGGTCCTACAATGAGCAGTTCTTC.

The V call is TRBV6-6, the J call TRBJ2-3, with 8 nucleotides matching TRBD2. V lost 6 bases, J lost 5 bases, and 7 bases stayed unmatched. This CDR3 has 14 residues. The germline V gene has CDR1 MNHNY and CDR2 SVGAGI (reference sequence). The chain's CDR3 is CASSPTSGVDTQYF. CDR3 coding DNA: TGTGCCAGCAGCCCAACTAGCGGAGTAGATACGCAGTATTTT.

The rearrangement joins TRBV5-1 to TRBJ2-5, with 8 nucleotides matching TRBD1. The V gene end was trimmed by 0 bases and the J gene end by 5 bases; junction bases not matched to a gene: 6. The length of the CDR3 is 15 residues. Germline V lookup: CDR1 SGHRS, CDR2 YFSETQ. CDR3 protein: CASSLVQGARETQYF. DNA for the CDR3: TGCGCCAGCAGCTTGGTCCAGGGGGCGCGTGAGACCCAGTACTTC.

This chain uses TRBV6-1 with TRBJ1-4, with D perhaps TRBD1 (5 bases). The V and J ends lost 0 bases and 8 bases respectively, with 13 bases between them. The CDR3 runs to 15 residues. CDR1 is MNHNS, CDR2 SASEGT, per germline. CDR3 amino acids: CASSEALWGREKLFF. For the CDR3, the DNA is TGTGCCAGCAGTGAAGCGCTGTGGGGACGGGAAAAACTGTTTTTT.

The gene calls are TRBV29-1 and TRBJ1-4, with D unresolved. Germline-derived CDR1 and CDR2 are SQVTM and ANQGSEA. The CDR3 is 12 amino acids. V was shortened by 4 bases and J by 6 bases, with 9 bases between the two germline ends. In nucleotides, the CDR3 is TGCAGCGTTGTGGCCAGAGATGAAAAACTGTTTTTT. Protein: CSVVARDEKLFF.